This T cell receptor beta chain derives from a study of cytomegalovirus exposure and HLA in healthy donors. Primers included in the PCR were 60 Vbeta and 13 Jbeta primers. Sequencing used immunoSEQ multiplex PCR; TCRdb keeps in-frame clones, though not all of them. The sample includes 85,000 to 120,000 clones, about 64% of them seen just once. Trimming cost V 0 bases and J 0 bases, with 3 bases left between them. Germline V CDR1 and CDR2: WSHSY, SAAADI. The CDR3 contains 14 residues. This chain links TRBV10-2 with TRBJ1-5, with no clear D. Sequenced material: PBMCs. This TCR derives from a female donor in good health and CMV-seronegative. The CDR3 loop is CASSESSSNQPQHF. Here the CDR3 DNA reads TGCGCCAGCAGTGAGTCGAGTAGCAATCAGCCCCAGCATTTT.